This TCR beta chain was profiled in a study of identical twins' blood T cells. Study-wide context: Approximately 50 million reads covered about six alpha-chain and about six beta-chain libraries.

This clonotype came up a few times. What it binds is not known. Using its own MiXCR run on the 5' RACE reads, TCRdb lists one record per CDR3 protein. The table has 350,000 to 400,000 distinct CDR3 sequences, 28% seen once. CDR1 and CDR2 from the germline V gene are ENHRY and SYGVKD. Trimming stripped 2 bases from V and 7 bases from J, with 15 bases between. This CDR3 has 15 amino acids. Study findings and constraints: Out-of-frame TCRbeta clonotypes reportedly had markedly more similar V usage in twins than unrelated donors. Shared CDR3 clonotype counts between two donors mainly tracked the product of their cloneset sizes, twins included. Twin similarity might stem from environmental factors, not only genetics.

This chain uses TRBV10-3 with TRBJ1-5; D gene ambiguous. The material sequenced was PBMCs. The sequence came from a woman between 18 and 50 years old in good health. The CDR3 sequence is CAISERALDRQPQHF. Written as DNA, the CDR3 is TGTGCCATCAGTGAGCGGGCCCTAGATAGGCAGCCCCAGCATTTT.